This T cell receptor beta chain was profiled in a study of T cells in narcolepsy. Study information: Donors had narcolepsy type 1 or type 2, or were healthy controls. Study observations and caveats: Comparing one patient's CSF and blood CD4+ clonotypes highlighted HCRT- and TRIB2-specific autoreactive clonotypes. In some patient and control memory CD4+ samples, autoreactive clones were absent. Autoreactive clonotypes reportedly recurred in blood of same and different patients, not controls.

The CDR3 covers 13 residues. Germline loops: CDR1 SGHNT, CDR2 YYREEE (reference sequence). Note on this clone: What it recognizes is unknown.

TCRdb's table, derived via immunoSEQ multiplex PCR, lists solely in-frame clones and lacks some. The sample carries over 30,000 clones, around 90% recorded once. This sequence originates from a human donor with narcolepsy. The sample was CD45RA- memory CD4+ T cells from PBMCs. This chain uses TRBV5-4 with TRBJ2-5, with unresolved D. The better agreement between TRBJ2-7 and the DNA end casts doubt on the J call. Written as DNA, the CDR3 is TGTGCCAGCAGCTCCTACAGCGCCTACGAGCAGTACTTC. This encodes CASSSYSAYEQYF.